Below are 12 T cell receptor beta chains sequenced from a single sample in a study of OX40 agonist ivuxolimab in advanced cancers. Only in-frame clones appear in the TCRdb table, and some are missing; sequencing was by immunoSEQ multiplex PCR. Of about 40,000 clones listed, approximately 84% are singletons. This specimen consisted of CD4+ or CD8+ T cells sorted from blood, obtained in a trial of the OX40 agonist ivuxolimab. These receptors came from an adult with an advanced solid tumor such as melanoma, head and neck, liver or kidney cancer.

The rearrangement joins TRBV27 to TRBJ2-5; D remains ambiguous. V was pared by 9 bases and J by 2 bases, with 1 base between. The CDR3 is made up of 9 amino acids. CDR1 MNHEY and CDR2 SMNVEV come from the germline V gene (reference sequence). The CDR3, as DNA: TGTGCCAGTCAAGAGACCCAGTACTTC. Translating it yields CASQETQYF.

This clone came up once. This rearrangement joins TRBV2 to TRBJ1-1; no firm D call. The CDR3 is made up of 13 amino acids. Germline-derived CDR1 and CDR2 are SNHLY and FYNNEI. The germline V and J ends were trimmed by 10 bases and 2 bases, with 14 bases remaining between them. In nucleotides, the CDR3 is TGTGCCACCTCTGTCGGGGTAAACACTGAAGCTTTCTTT. Translating it yields CATSVGVNTEAFF. The entire variable domain, with the rest obtained from reference TRBV2 and TRBJ1-1, is as follows: EPEVTQTPSHQVTQMGQEVILRCVPISNHLYFYWYRQILGQKVEFLVSFYNNEISEKSEIFDDQFSVERPDGSNFTLKIRSTKLEDSAMYFCATSVGVNTEAFFGQGTRLTVV.

J is TRBJ2-3 and V is TRBV19; tentative D call: TRBD2 (5 bases). V gave up 7 bases and J gave up 2 bases, with 10 bases separating them. The germline gives CDR1 LNHDA, CDR2 SQIVND (reference sequence). This CDR3 has 13 residues. The CDR3 coding sequence is TGTGCCAGTAACCGGGGAGTCACAGATACGCAGTATTTT. Its translation: CASNRGVTDTQYF.

The DNA of the CDR3 is TGCGCCAGCAGCTCAGGGACAGTTACCACAGATACGCAGTATTTT. It codes for CASSSGTVTTDTQYF. The V gene is TRBV5-1, the J gene TRBJ2-3, with 7 bases aligning to TRBD1. This CDR3 is 15 amino acids long. Germline CDR1 and CDR2: SGHRS and YFSETQ. With V trimmed by 3 bases and J by 2 bases, 6 bases remained unmatched.

CDR3 coding DNA: TGTGCCAGCAGCCCGTCGCGGGGGACCCCCTACGAGCAGTACGTC. Translation gives CASSPSRGTPYEQYV. The chain uses TRBV5-5 and TRBJ2-7, with 7 nucleotides matching TRBD2. This CDR3 spans 15 amino acids. V was pared by 4 bases and J by 2 bases, with 9 bases of the junction left unmatched. Germline V gene sequence: CDR1 SGHKS, CDR2 YYEKEE (reference sequence).

This clone was seen only a few times. V gene TRBV29-1 combines with J gene TRBJ2-2, with D unclear. The CDR3 length is 13 residues. Looked up from germline, CDR1 is SQVTM and CDR2 is ANQGSEA. The V gene lost 5 bases and the J gene lost 0 bases, with 7 bases spanning the gap. The CDR3 nucleotides are TGCAGCGTTACACATCCGAACACCGGGGAGCTGTTTTTT. It encodes CSVTHPNTGELFF.

This chain connects TRBV19 to TRBJ2-7; D is undetermined. Trimming took off 5 bases at V and 3 bases at J, with 11 bases between the two ends. CDR1 and CDR2 from the germline V gene are LNHDA and SQIVND (reference sequence). This CDR3 is built from 13 residues. The CDR3 loop is CASSETLGYEQYF. The CDR3 coding sequence is TGTGCCAGTAGTGAGACATTGGGCTACGAGCAGTACTTC.

The chain is built from TRBV6-6 and TRBJ1-2; a weak D match, TRBD1 (5 bases). Trimming cost V 7 bases and J 4 bases, with 19 bases left between them. The germline CDR1 and CDR2 sequences are MNHNY and SVGAGI (reference sequence). The CDR3 runs to 15 residues. CDR3 loop: CASNQGAQGAYGYTF. CDR3 nucleotide sequence: TGTGCCAGCAATCAGGGAGCGCAGGGTGCCTATGGCTACACCTTC.

For the CDR3, the DNA is TGTGCCAGCAGCTTCGCCGGGACTAGCGGGAGGCTGGTCTACAATGAGCAGTTCTTC. Its translation: CASSFAGTSGRLVYNEQFF. The V and J genes are TRBV7-9 and TRBJ2-1; 15 positions agree with TRBD2. The germline CDR1 and CDR2 sequences are SEHNR and FQNEAQ (reference sequence). The CDR3 contains 19 residues. J gave up 3 bases and V 3 bases, and 9 bases lay outside the gene matches.

The chain carries TRBV7-7 and TRBJ2-1, with D unclear. The CDR3 length is 13 residues. The V and J ends lost 5 bases and 10 bases respectively, with 15 bases between them. The germline gives CDR1 SSHAT, CDR2 FNYEAQ (reference sequence). CDR3 coding DNA: TGTGCCAGCAGCCTGGGCGGCCATTGGGAGCAGTTCTTC. Protein: CASSLGGHWEQFF. Using reference TRBV7-7 and TRBJ2-1 for the parts outside the CDR3, the full variable domain is GAGVSQSPRYKVTKRGQDVTLRCDPISSHATLYWYQQALGQGPEFLTYFNYEAQPDKSGLPSDRFSAERPEGSISTLTIQRTEQRDSAMYRCASSLGGHWEQFFGPGTRLTVL.

The chain uses TRBV6-6 and TRBJ2-7; TRBD2 matches at 11 bases. The CDR3 consists of 14 residues. After removal of 2 bases from V and 7 bases from J, the junction contained 4 bases not matched to a gene. CDR1 MNHNY and CDR2 SVGAGI come from the germline V gene (reference sequence). The CDR3 here is CASSYTTSGNEQYF. DNA of the CDR3: TGTGCCAGCAGTTACACGACTAGCGGGAATGAGCAGTACTTC.

This chain uses TRBV4-3 with TRBJ1-1, with D possibly TRBD1 on 6 matching bases. The CDR3 is 15 residues long. CDR1 and CDR2 from the germline V gene are LGHNA and YSLEER. V shed 0 bases and J shed 4 bases, with 12 bases lying between them. The CDR3 sequence: CASSQDHRDSTEAFF. The CDR3 DNA reads as TGCGCCAGCAGCCAAGATCACAGGGACTCCACTGAAGCTTTCTTT.